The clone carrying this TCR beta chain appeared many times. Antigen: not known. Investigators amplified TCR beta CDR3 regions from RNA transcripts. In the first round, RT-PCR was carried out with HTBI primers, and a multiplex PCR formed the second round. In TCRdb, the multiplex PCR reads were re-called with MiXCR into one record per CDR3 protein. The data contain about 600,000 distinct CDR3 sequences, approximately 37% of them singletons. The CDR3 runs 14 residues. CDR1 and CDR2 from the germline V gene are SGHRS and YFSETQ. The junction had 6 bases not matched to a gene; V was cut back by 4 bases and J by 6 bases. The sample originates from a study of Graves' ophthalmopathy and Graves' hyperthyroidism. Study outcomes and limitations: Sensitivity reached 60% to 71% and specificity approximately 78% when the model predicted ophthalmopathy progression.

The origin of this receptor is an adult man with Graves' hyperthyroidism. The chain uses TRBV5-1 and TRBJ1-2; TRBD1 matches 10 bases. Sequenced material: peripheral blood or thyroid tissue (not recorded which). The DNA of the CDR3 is TGCGCCAGCAGCATAGCCGGGACAGGGGATGGCTACACCTTC. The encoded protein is CASSIAGTGDGYTF.